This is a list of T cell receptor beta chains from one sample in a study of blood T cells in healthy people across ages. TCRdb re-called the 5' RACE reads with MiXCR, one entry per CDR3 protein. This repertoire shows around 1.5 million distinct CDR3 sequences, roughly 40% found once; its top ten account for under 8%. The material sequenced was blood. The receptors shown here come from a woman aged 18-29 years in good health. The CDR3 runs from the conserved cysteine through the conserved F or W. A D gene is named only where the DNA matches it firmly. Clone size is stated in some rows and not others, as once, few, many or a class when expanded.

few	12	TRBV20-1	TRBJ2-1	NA	CSARHADNEQFF	TGCAGTGCTAGGCATGCGGACAATGAGCAGTTCTTC
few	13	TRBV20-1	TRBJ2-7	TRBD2	CSAITSGSYEQYF	TGCAGTGCTATAACTAGCGGCTCCTACGAGCAGTACTTC
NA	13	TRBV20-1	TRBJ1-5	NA	CSARGVVNQPQHF	TGCAGTGCTAGAGGAGTGGTCAATCAGCCCCAGCATTTT
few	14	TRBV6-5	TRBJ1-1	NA	CASSPRAVNTEAFF	TGTGCCAGCAGCCCGCGGGCGGTGAACACTGAAGCTTTCTTT
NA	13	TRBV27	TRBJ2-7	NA	CASRGSGPREQYF	TGTGCCAGCAGAGGGTCCGGACCCCGCGAGCAGTACTTC
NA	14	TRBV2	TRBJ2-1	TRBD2	CASTAGVAYNEQFF	TGTGCCAGCACGGCGGGAGTAGCCTACAATGAGCAGTTCTTC
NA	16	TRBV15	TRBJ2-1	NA	CATSRDSARTQETQFF	TGTGCCACCAGCAGAGATAGTGCGAGGACACAAGAGACCCAGTTCTTC
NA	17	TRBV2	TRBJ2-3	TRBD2	CASREGTSGLSTDTQYF	TGTGCCAGCAGGGAGGGGACTAGCGGTTTGAGCACAGATACGCAGTATTTT
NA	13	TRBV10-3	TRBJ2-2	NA	CAAGSGDTGELFF	TGTGCCGCCGGATCCGGGGACACCGGGGAGCTGTTTTTT
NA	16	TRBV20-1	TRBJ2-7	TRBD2	CSANKLSSGLSYEQYF	TGCAGTGCTAACAAACTATCTAGCGGGCTCTCCTACGAGCAGTACTTC
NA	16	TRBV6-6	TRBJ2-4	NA	CASSPQGQLAKTIQYF	TGTGCCAGCAGTCCACAGGGCCAACTAGCCAAAACCATTCAGTACTTC
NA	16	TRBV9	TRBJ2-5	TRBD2	CASSVYGGAIQETQYF	TGTGCCAGCAGCGTATACGGGGGGGCAATCCAAGAGACCCAGTACTTC
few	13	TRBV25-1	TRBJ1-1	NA	CASSESGNTEAFF	TGTGCCAGCAGTGAATCGGGGAACACTGAAGCTTTCTTT
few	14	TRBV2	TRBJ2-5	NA	CASSPQGSAEGQYF	TGTGCCAGCAGTCCTCAGGGGAGCGCGGAGGGACAGTACTTC
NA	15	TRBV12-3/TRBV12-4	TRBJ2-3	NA	CASSFRPLSTDTQYF	TGTGCCAGCAGTTTCAGGCCATTAAGCACAGATACGCAGTATTTT
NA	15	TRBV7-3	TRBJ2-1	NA	CASSLGTPGPNEQFF	TGTGCCAGCAGCCTCGGGACACCCGGGCCCAATGAGCAGTTCTTC
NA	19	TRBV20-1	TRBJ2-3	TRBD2	CSARDKRSGTSGRADTQYF	TGCAGTGCTAGAGATAAAAGAAGTGGGACTAGCGGGAGAGCAGATACGCAGTATTTT
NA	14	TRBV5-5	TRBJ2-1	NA	CASSVRGSGNEQFF	TGTGCCAGCAGCGTGAGAGGGTCGGGGAATGAGCAGTTCTTC
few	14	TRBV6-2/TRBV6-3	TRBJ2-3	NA	CASPRAGKGDTQYF	TGTGCCAGCCCCCGAGCCGGGAAGGGAGATACGCAGTATTTT
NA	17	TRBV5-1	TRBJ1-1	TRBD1	CASSFLGSTGENTEAFF	TGCGCCAGCAGCTTCCTGGGGTCGACAGGGGAGAACACTGAAGCTTTCTTT
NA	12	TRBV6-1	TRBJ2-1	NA	CASRDRPGEQFF	TGTGCCAGCAGAGACAGACCCGGTGAGCAGTTCTTC
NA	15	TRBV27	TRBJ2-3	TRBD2	CASWAWAGATDTQYF	TGTGCCAGCTGGGCTTGGGCGGGAGCGACAGATACGCAGTATTTT
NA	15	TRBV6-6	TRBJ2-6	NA	CASRRRASGANVLTF	TGTGCCAGCAGGCGCAGGGCTTCTGGGGCCAACGTCCTGACTTTC
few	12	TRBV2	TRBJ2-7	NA	CASDQSSYEQYF	TGTGCCAGCGACCAGAGCTCCTACGAGCAGTACTTC
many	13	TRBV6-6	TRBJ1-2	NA	CASSYSPGDGYTF	TGTGCCAGCAGTTACTCGCCAGGGGATGGCTACACCTTC
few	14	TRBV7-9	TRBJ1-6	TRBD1	CASNVDRGNSPLHF	TGTGCCAGCAACGTCGACAGGGGCAATTCACCCCTCCACTTT
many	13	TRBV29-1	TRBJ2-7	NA	CSVTATLTYEQYF	TGCAGCGTGACTGCTACTCTAACCTACGAGCAGTACTTC
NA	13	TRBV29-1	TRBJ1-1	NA	CSALGAPNTEAFF	TGCAGCGCTCTGGGGGCCCCGAACACTGAAGCTTTCTTT
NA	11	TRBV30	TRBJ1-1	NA	CAWFKNTEAFF	TGTGCCTGGTTTAAGAACACTGAAGCTTTCTTT
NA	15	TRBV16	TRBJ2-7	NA	CASSQSGQGLYEQYF	TGTGCCAGCAGCCAATCAGGCCAGGGGCTCTACGAGCAGTACTTC
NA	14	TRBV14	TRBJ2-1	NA	CASSQDRGLPEQFF	TGTGCCAGCAGCCAAGATCGGGGCCTACCCGAGCAGTTCTTC
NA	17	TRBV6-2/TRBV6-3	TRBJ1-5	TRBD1	CASSSWDRGYSNQPQHF	TGTGCCAGCAGTTCGTGGGACAGGGGGTATAGCAATCAGCCCCAGCATTTT
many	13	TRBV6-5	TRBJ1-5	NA	CASRQGLNQPQHF	TGTGCCAGCAGACAGGGCCTCAATCAGCCCCAGCATTTT
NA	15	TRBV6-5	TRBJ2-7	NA	CASSYSKRALDEQYF	TGTGCCAGCAGTTACTCGAAGAGGGCATTGGACGAGCAGTACTTC
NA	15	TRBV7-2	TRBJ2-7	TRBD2	CASSFRTSAPYEQYF	TGTGCCAGCAGCTTTAGAACTAGCGCTCCCTACGAGCAGTACTTC
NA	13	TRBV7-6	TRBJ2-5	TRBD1	CASSGWDRETQYF	TGTGCCAGCTCGGGGTGGGACAGAGAGACCCAGTACTTC
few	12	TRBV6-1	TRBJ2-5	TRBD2	CASTTSGETQYF	TGTGCCAGCACGACTAGCGGGGAGACCCAGTACTTC
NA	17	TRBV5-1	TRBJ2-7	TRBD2	CASSLATSGGSPYEQYF	TGCGCCAGCAGCTTGGCCACTAGCGGAGGAAGTCCCTACGAGCAGTACTTC
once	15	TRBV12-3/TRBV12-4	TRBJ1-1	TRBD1	CASREAGQGVTEAFF	TGTGCCAGCAGGGAGGCGGGACAGGGGGTGACTGAAGCTTTCTTT
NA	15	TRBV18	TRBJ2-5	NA	CASSTNSGPSETQYF	TGTGCCAGCTCAACCAACAGCGGACCGTCAGAGACCCAGTACTTC
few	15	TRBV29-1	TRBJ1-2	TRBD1	CSVRGEWDSYYGYTF	TGCAGCGTCCGGGGGGAATGGGACAGCTACTATGGCTACACCTTC
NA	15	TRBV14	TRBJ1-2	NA	CASSHNLAGANGYTF	TGTGCCAGCAGTCACAATTTAGCAGGGGCGAATGGCTACACCTTC
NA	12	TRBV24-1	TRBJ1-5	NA	CATSDGFQPQHF	TGTGCCACCAGTGACGGGTTTCAGCCCCAGCATTTT
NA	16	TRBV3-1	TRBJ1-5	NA	CASSQGLRRSNQPQHF	TGTGCCAGCAGCCAAGGGCTTCGTAGGAGCAATCAGCCCCAGCATTTT
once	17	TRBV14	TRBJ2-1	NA	CASNQVGAVIVYNEQFF	TGTGCCAGCAACCAAGTAGGGGCCGTTATCGTCTACAATGAGCAGTTCTTC
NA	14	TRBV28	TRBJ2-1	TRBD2	CASSLAGGYNVQFF	TGTGCCAGCAGTTTGGCGGGGGGCTACAATGTGCAGTTCTTC
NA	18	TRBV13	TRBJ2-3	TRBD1	CASSTTGWDRSNTDTQYF	TGTGCCAGCAGCACGACAGGGTGGGACAGATCTAACACAGATACGCAGTATTTT
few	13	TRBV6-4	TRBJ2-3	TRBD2	CALRTSGTDTQYF	TGTGCCCTCCGGACTAGCGGAACAGATACGCAGTATTTT
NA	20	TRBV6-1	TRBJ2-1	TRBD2	CASSDPGMSGSISSYNEQFF	TGTGCCAGCAGTGACCCGGGAATGAGCGGGAGTATATCCTCCTACAATGAGCAGTTCTTC
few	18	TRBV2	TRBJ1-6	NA	CASSEALPTGQNNSPLHF	TGTGCCAGCAGTGAAGCGCTTCCTACGGGACAAAATAATTCACCCCTCCACTTT
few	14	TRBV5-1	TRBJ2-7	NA	CASSIKTTLGEQYF	TGCGCCAGCAGCATAAAGACAACCCTAGGCGAGCAGTACTTC
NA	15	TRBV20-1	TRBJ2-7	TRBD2	CSANPTSGATYEQYF	TGCAGTGCCAATCCGACTAGCGGGGCAACCTACGAGCAGTACTTC
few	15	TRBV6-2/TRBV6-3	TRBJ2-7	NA	CASSYWIPQEYEQYF	TGTGCCAGCAGTTACTGGATCCCCCAAGAATACGAGCAGTACTTC
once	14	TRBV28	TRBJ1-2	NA	CASSSRVGGYGYTF	TGTGCCAGCAGTTCCAGGGTTGGCGGCTATGGCTACACCTTC
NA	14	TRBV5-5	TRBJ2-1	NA	CASLPEGSYNEQFF	TGTGCCAGCCTACCGGAGGGGTCCTACAATGAGCAGTTCTTC